Below are 2 T cell receptor beta chains sequenced from a single sample in a study of shared clonotypes between healthy human individuals. Sequencing used immunoSEQ multiplex PCR; TCRdb keeps in-frame clones, though not all of them. The table has some 1,100,000 clones, roughly 74% seen once. The specimen sequenced was memory CD4+ T cells from PBMCs. Subset in this sample: CD45RA-negative fraction. Receptors were obtained from a man younger than 30 in good health. Some clones in this sample may be carry-over from other donors' samples.

The sample holds a few counts of this clone. The chain carries TRBV19 and TRBJ1-5, with D unresolved. CDR1 and CDR2 (germline): LNHDA, SQIVND (reference sequence). The CDR3 length is 15 residues. Deletions cut 3 bases from V and 5 bases from J, with 14 bases between. CDR3 region: CASSISYLGYQPQHF. The CDR3 DNA reads as TGTGCCAGTAGTATCTCGTACCTAGGGTATCAGCCCCAGCATTTT.

Of note for this clone: Given a far larger clone just one base away, this is likely a sequencing read error. The rearrangement links TRBV10-3 to TRBJ2-7, with D hard to call. Germline V gene data show CDR1 as ENHRY and CDR2 as SYGVKD. This CDR3 region has 11 residues. Trimming shortened V by 6 bases and J by 0 bases, and 3 bases separated the two germline ends. DNA for the CDR3: TGTGCCATCAGGAGCTCCTACGAGCAGTACTTC. This sequence encodes CAIRSSYEQYF.